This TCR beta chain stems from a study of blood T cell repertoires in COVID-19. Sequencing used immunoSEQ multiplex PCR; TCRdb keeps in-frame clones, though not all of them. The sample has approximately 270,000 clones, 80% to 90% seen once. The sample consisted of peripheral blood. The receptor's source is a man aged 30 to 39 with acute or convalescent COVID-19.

In DNA form, the CDR3 reads TGCGCCAGCAGCCAAGGTCGGGGCTACACCTTC. Translated, it gives CASSQGRGYTF. The rearrangement links TRBV4-1 to TRBJ1-2; D remains unclear. The CDR3 has 11 residues. Germline CDR1 MGHRA, CDR2 YSYEKL. Trimming shortened V by 1 base and J by 8 bases, and 5 bases separated the two germline ends.